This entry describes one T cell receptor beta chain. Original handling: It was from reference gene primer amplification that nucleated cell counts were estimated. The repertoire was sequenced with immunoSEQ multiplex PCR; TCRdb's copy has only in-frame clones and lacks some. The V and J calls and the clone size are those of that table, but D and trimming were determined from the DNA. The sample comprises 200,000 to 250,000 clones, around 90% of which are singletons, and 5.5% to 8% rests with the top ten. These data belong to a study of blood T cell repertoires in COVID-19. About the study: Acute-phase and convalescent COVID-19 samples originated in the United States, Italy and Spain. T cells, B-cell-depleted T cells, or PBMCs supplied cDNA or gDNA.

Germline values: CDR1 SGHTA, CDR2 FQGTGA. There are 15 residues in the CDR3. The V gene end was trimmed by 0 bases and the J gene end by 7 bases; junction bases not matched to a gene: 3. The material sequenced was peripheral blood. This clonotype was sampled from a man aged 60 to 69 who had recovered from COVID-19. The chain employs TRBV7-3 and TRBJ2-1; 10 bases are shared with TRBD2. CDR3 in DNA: TGTGCCAGCAGCTTAACGCTAGCGGGGGTGAATGAGCAGTTCTTC. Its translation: CASSLTLAGVNEQFF.